The following is a T cell receptor (beta chain) sequence with its context. Antigen: not known. The CDR3 is made up of 14 amino acids. V gave up 6 bases and J gave up 3 bases; unmatched junction bases: 5. The data derive from a study of post-analysis software for immune sequencing data. Across the study: Relapsing-remitting, secondary progressive and progressive-relapsing multiple sclerosis courses were included. Broader study findings: Controls had significantly higher normalized Chao1 diversity than multiple sclerosis patients. TRBV5-6, TRBV5-1 and TRBV20-1 were among about 5 TRBV segments more frequent in patients than controls.

Tagging with unique molecular identifiers was a feature of the TCR beta cDNA libraries. Yield was around 500,000 cDNA molecules from roughly 0.93 to 9.6 million T cells. One entry per CDR3 protein, called by TCRdb with MiXCR from the PCR reads. The sample includes 350,000 to 450,000 distinct CDR3 sequences, 30% to 45% of them seen just once. V is TRBV12-3 or TRBV12-4 and J is TRBJ2-5, with TRBD2 matching 9 bases. The source of this sequence is a girl aged 5-17 years with multiple sclerosis. Sequenced input: blood. The CDR3 protein is CASRARTSEETQYF. The CDR3 region has the DNA TGTGCCAGCAGAGCAAGGACTAGCGAAGAGACCCAGTACTTC.